This is a list of T cell receptor beta chains from one sample in a study of radiotherapy plus CTLA-4 blockade in lung cancer. Clones were read by immunoSEQ multiplex PCR, and TCRdb kept only the in-frame ones, dropping some. The sample contains 39,000 or so clones, 70% to 85% of which appear only once. The sample consisted of peripheral blood, taken from a patient treated with radiotherapy plus ipilimumab. These TCRs come from a human donor with non-small cell lung cancer who had stable disease on radiotherapy plus ipilimumab. Both conserved end residues are part of each CDR3. D genes are given only for firm matches. Only some rows state a clone size, as once, few, many or a class for expanded clones.

>-|TRBJ1-2|TRBV7-9|-
TGTGACACAGTGGAAAGCAACTATGGCTACACCTTC
CDTVESNYGYTF
>-|TRBJ1-1|TRBV5-1|TRBD1
TGCGCCAGCAGCTTCTTAACAGGGGACACTGAAGCTTTCTTT
CASSFLTGDTEAFF
>-|TRBJ1-2|TRBV6-1|-
TGTGCCAGCCGGCAAGGGGATGGCTACACCTTC
CASRQGDGYTF
>-|TRBJ1-2|TRBV19|TRBD1
TGTGCCACTGGGACAGGGGAGGTTTGGAATGGCTACACCTTC
CATGTGEVWNGYTF
>-|TRBJ1-6|TRBV28|-
TGTGCCAACTCACCGGGACTCACCCATTCACCCCTCCACTTT
CANSPGLTHSPLHF
>-|TRBJ1-1|TRBV5-4|-
TGTGCCAGCAGCTTAGGACAGATCGCTGAAGCTTTCTTT
CASSLGQIAEAFF
>-|TRBJ1-2|TRBV2|TRBD1
TGTGCCAGCAGGGACAGGGGAGGCGGCTACACCTTC
CASRDRGGGYTF
>-|TRBJ2-1|TRBV5-1|-
TGCGCCAGCAGCTTGGGACTAGGAAACAATGAGCAGTTCTTC
CASSLGLGNNEQFF
>-|TRBJ2-6|TRBV21-1|-
TGCGCCAGCAGCCAGCCTTTAGCTACACAAAGTCGGGCCAACGTCCTGACTTTC
CASSQPLATQSRANVLTF
>-|TRBJ1-1|TRBV18|TRBD1
TGTGCCAGCTCGTCAAAAACCGGGACAGCACAGGCACCAGCTTTCTTT
CASSSKTGTAQAPAFF
>-|TRBJ1-1|TRBV5-1|-
TGCGCCAGCAGCTCGTCCTTCGTGACGGCAACTTCGAACACTGAAGCTTTCTTT
CASSSSFVTATSNTEAFF
>-|TRBJ2-3|TRBV28|TRBD1
TGTGCCAGCAGTTTAAATAGCAGGGGGTTCACAGATACGCAGTATTTT
CASSLNSRGFTDTQYF
>-|TRBJ2-5|TRBV30|TRBD1
TGTGCCTGGAGTAGGGGAAGGACAGGGAGGTCCCAAGAGACCCAGTACTTC
CAWSRGRTGRSQETQYF
>-|TRBJ2-4|TRBV20-1|-
TGCAGTGCTACTGGGGTGGACATTCAGTACTTC
CSATGVDIQYF
>few|TRBJ2-2|TRBV29-1|-
TGCAGCGTTTTTGAGGGGTCGGCGTCCGGGGAGCTGTTTTTT
CSVFEGSASGELFF
>few|TRBJ1-6|TRBV19|-
TGTGCCAGCACAATCGGCAATTCACCCCTCCACTTT
CASTIGNSPLHF
>-|TRBJ1-1|TRBV6-6|TRBD1
TGTGCCAGCAGTGCCCAGGACAGGAGTGCTTTCTTT
CASSAQDRSAFF
>-|TRBJ2-4|TRBV10-1|TRBD1
TGCGCCAGCAGCCTTTCCGGGACAGAAAACATTCAGTACTTC
CASSLSGTENIQYF
>-|TRBJ1-2|TRBV28|-
TGTGCCAGTAGGGTGGTGGGGTTTTATGGCTACACCTTC
CASRVVGFYGYTF
>few|TRBJ2-2|TRBV10-3|TRBD2
TGTGCCATCAGTGAGCGAGGGACTAGCGGGGGACTCAACACCGGGGAGCTGTTTTTT
CAISERGTSGGLNTGELFF
>once|TRBJ2-5|TRBV18|TRBD1
TGTGCCAGCTCACCAAACATATATGGACAGGGCCAAGAGACCCAGTACTTC
CASSPNIYGQGQETQYF
>-|TRBJ1-2|TRBV11-2|-
TGTGCCAGCAGCTTTGGCCGGAGGGCCTCTAACTATGGCTACACCTTC
CASSFGRRASNYGYTF
>few|TRBJ2-3|TRBV2|-
TGTGCCAGCAGACCTCGGATCACTGCGGGTCGAAGCACAGATACGCAGTATTTT
CASRPRITAGRSTDTQYF
>-|TRBJ2-7|TRBV19|-
TGTGCCAGTGGTGGCGGGTTCGCCCCGGTGGGGGCCTACGAGCAGTACTTC
CASGGGFAPVGAYEQYF
>few|TRBJ2-7|TRBV6-5|TRBD2
TGTGCCAGCAGCAACGGGCGGGGGTTACACGAGCAGTACTTC
CASSNGRGLHEQYF
>-|TRBJ1-2|TRBV14|TRBD1
TGTGCCAGCAGCCCAGGAGGGGGCAACTATGGCTACACCTTC
CASSPGGGNYGYTF
>-|TRBJ2-5|TRBV7-7|-
TGTGCCAGCAGCTTAGGACTCCAAGAGACCCAGTACTTC
CASSLGLQETQYF
>once|TRBJ1-3|TRBV15|-
TGTGCCACCCGGGCCGGCGGGCACTCTGGAAACACCATATATTTT
CATRAGGHSGNTIYF
>-|TRBJ2-1|TRBV6-5|TRBD2
TGTGCCAGCAGTGTCAGTAGCGGGGGGGCGGCTGAGCAGTTCTTC
CASSVSSGGAAEQFF